Listed below are T cell receptor beta chains from one sample, sequenced in a study of T cell repertoires in cytomegalovirus infection. One entry per CDR3 protein, called by TCRdb with MiXCR from the reads. The sample shows 560,000 or so distinct CDR3 sequences, about 15% of them seen only once. Sequenced material: CD8+ T cells from PBMCs. These receptors came from a human donor in good health (CMV status not recorded). Some clones in this sample may be carry-over from other donors' samples. The CDR3 runs from the conserved cysteine through the conserved F or W. Fields, in order: V gene, CDR3 protein.

v_gene: TRBV6-5
CDR3aa: CASSTRQRLYNEQFF

v_gene: TRBV7-9
CDR3aa: CASSSSGTYGQPQHF

v_gene: TRBV12-3/TRBV12-4
CDR3aa: CASSPGLAGVSRYEQYF

v_gene: TRBV5-4
CDR3aa: CASTLDREDTEAFF

v_gene: TRBV6-1
CDR3aa: CASSGIGGRETQYF

v_gene: TRBV6-1
CDR3aa: CASSEGPLHF

v_gene: TRBV12-5
CDR3aa: CASGLVGTGRNEQFF

v_gene: TRBV7-9
CDR3aa: CASSLEGAAETQYF

v_gene: TRBV12-3/TRBV12-4
CDR3aa: CASSATTVAGSYEQYF

v_gene: TRBV6-1
CDR3aa: CASSYESRGGNEQYF

v_gene: TRBV7-9
CDR3aa: CASSLVSSQETQYF

v_gene: TRBV5-1
CDR3aa: CASSLDHPGSSYEQYF

v_gene: TRBV7-7
CDR3aa: CASSSSGLAGDNEQFF

v_gene: TRBV27
CDR3aa: CASTPFGQSKETQYF

v_gene: TRBV7-9
CDR3aa: CASSPPWPGDSYEQYF

v_gene: TRBV9
CDR3aa: CASSVQTASSDGYTF

v_gene: TRBV6-6
CDR3aa: CASTRDTLNTEAFF

v_gene: TRBV7-9
CDR3aa: CASSFPLAAAKETQYF

v_gene: TRBV5-6
CDR3aa: CASSHGGGAYEQYF

v_gene: TRBV7-9
CDR3aa: CASSRPSNEQFF

v_gene: TRBV28
CDR3aa: CASSLGPSSGGAQETQYF

v_gene: TRBV7-6
CDR3aa: CASSPQGQGVYEQYF

v_gene: TRBV7-9
CDR3aa: CASSPDGVSNQPQHF

v_gene: TRBV12-3/TRBV12-4
CDR3aa: CASTKGHSYNEQFF

v_gene: TRBV7-2
CDR3aa: CASTLGAKLDIGGELFF

v_gene: TRBV7-2
CDR3aa: CASSTAGSSYEQYF

v_gene: TRBV12-3/TRBV12-4
CDR3aa: CASSLGGSSNYGYTF

v_gene: TRBV19
CDR3aa: CASSASGTGELFF

v_gene: TRBV4-1
CDR3aa: CASSQEGGQAYEQYF

v_gene: TRBV6-6
CDR3aa: CASRGQGEHF

v_gene: TRBV24-1
CDR3aa: CATSDLRCVAFF

v_gene: TRBV27
CDR3aa: CASSRAGRGNEQFF

v_gene: TRBV12-5
CDR3aa: CASGFQRDRARETQYF

v_gene: TRBV5-1
CDR3aa: CASRLAGEYSYEQYF

v_gene: TRBV28
CDR3aa: CASRLAGGPFPSTDTQYF

v_gene: TRBV5-5
CDR3aa: CASRPAVYDSSTDTQYF

v_gene: TRBV7-9
CDR3aa: CASSETSGGPYEQYF

v_gene: TRBV18
CDR3aa: CASSPERDFYNEQFF

v_gene: TRBV4-1
CDR3aa: CASSQDGGLAADEQYF

v_gene: TRBV7-9
CDR3aa: CATSSVTGGTDTQYF

v_gene: TRBV7-3
CDR3aa: CASSPMGQSSYNEQFF

v_gene: TRBV6-4
CDR3aa: CASTHRGFATNEKLFF

v_gene: TRBV6-5
CDR3aa: CASSWGIDNEQFF

v_gene: TRBV3-1
CDR3aa: CASSQPGLGDQETQYF

v_gene: TRBV3-1
CDR3aa: CASSRGRGANYGYTF

v_gene: TRBV27
CDR3aa: CASSTRGYSYEQYF

v_gene: TRBV7-6
CDR3aa: CASSLRQGAGTDTQYF

v_gene: TRBV7-2
CDR3aa: CASSPTAATNEKLFF

v_gene: TRBV6-5
CDR3aa: CASSQTGGGGNTIYF

v_gene: TRBV27
CDR3aa: CASSLWPGTEAFF

v_gene: TRBV6-2/TRBV6-3
CDR3aa: CASSYLTGGPVSSYNEQFF

v_gene: TRBV20-1
CDR3aa: CSARGGGGSQPQHF

v_gene: TRBV29-1
CDR3aa: CSVLTIVHNEQFF

v_gene: TRBV27
CDR3aa: CASSLSPGRIYGYTF

v_gene: TRBV7-6
CDR3aa: CASSLEGQGNYEQYF

v_gene: TRBV5-1
CDR3aa: CASSLGQSGQYF

v_gene: TRBV9
CDR3aa: CASSGGLAERAYNEQFF

v_gene: TRBV19
CDR3aa: CASGKRGFGHEQYF

v_gene: TRBV5-8
CDR3aa: CASSLDYSLGNEQFF

v_gene: TRBV5-4
CDR3aa: CASSSDGWRYGYTF